The clone carrying this T cell receptor beta chain was detected a few times. No antigen is known for it. The CDR3 totals 14 residues. Trimming removed 2 bases at V and 2 bases at J, with 6 bases between. Germline loops: CDR1 SGHTA, CDR2 FQGNSA. The TCRbeta library incorporated unique molecular identifiers. TCRdb itself ran the PCR reads through MiXCR, one entry per CDR3 protein. Counted here are roughly 150,000 distinct CDR3 sequences, around 10% occurring once; the ten biggest clones make up around 14%. The sample belongs to a study of T-cell reconstitution after alpha-beta-depleted transplantation in children. General study results and limits: T-cell counts and diversity at one year following transplant were attributed mainly to newly produced T cells.

The chain links TRBV7-2 to TRBJ2-2; D ambiguous. This specimen consisted of PBMCs, obtained before TCRalphabeta/CD19-depleted stem cell transplant. This receptor was identified in a boy under 10 years old with acute myeloid leukemia, due to receive a stem cell transplant. The CDR3 here is CASSLWFNTGELFF. As DNA, the CDR3 is TGTGCCAGCAGCTTATGGTTTAACACCGGGGAGCTGTTTTTT.